This entry lists 28 T cell receptor beta chains sequenced from one sample in a study of early T cells in non-severe SARS-CoV-2 infection. A single record per CDR3 protein comes from TCRdb applying MiXCR to the 5' RACE reads. Among more than 60,000 distinct CDR3 sequences listed, over 4% were seen once. The sequencing input was whole blood. These TCRs come from an adult who was a healthcare worker with PCR-confirmed SARS-CoV-2 infection or an uninfected control (not recorded which).

This clonotype was picked up many times. This chain connects TRBV19 to TRBJ2-3, with 10 bases that match TRBD1. The CDR3 totals 16 residues. The V and J ends lost 5 bases and 1 base, in that order; junction bases with no gene match: 6. Germline V gene data show CDR1 as LNHDA and CDR2 as SQIVND (reference sequence). CDR3 nucleotides: TGTGCCAGTAGTCAACGACAGGGGGCCGGCACAGATACGCAGTATTTT. Protein sequence: CASSQRQGAGTDTQYF.

This clonotype was seen a handful of times. The chain employs TRBV10-3 and TRBJ1-4; maybe TRBD1 (6 bases). Between the trimmed V and J ends, which lost 0 bases and 8 bases, there was a span of 10 bases. This CDR3 spans 14 amino acids. The germline CDR1 and CDR2 sequences are ENHRY and SYGVKD. CDR3 amino acids: CAISESRQAEKLFF. The CDR3 DNA is TGTGCCATCAGTGAGTCTCGACAGGCGGAAAAACTGTTTTTT.

This clonotype was seen at least ten times. No DNA is shown, since the ends of the CDR3 on it are uncertain; the CDR3 is the one TCRdb lists. V and J are TRBV5-1 and TRBJ2-5; the table names TRBD1, a call not compared with the DNA. From its first to its last residue, the CDR3 has 14 amino acids. From germline, CDR1 is SGHRS and CDR2 YFSETQ. The CDR3 sequence: CASSFGPGSETQYF.

At least ten counts were recorded for this clonotype. The rearrangement uses TRBV20-1 and TRBJ1-1; 10 positions agree with TRBD1. The CDR3 loop spans 13 amino acids. V shed 3 bases and J 8 bases; nucleotides not matched to a gene: 6. Per the germline V gene, CDR1 is DFQATT and CDR2 is SNEGSKA (reference sequence). Here the CDR3 reads CSASDGQGVEAFF. CDR3 nucleotides: TGCAGTGCTAGTGACGGACAGGGGGTCGAAGCTTTCTTT.

The chain has TRBV2 and TRBJ2-1, with 11 bases matching TRBD2. CDR3 length: 15 residues. The junction had 13 bases not matched to a gene; V was cut back by 8 bases and J by 10 bases. Germline V gene data show CDR1 as SNHLY and CDR2 as FYNNEI. This CDR3 reads CASGRGTSGGGEQFF. In DNA form, the CDR3 reads TGTGCCAGCGGTCGAGGTACTAGCGGGGGCGGAGAGCAGTTCTTC.

This clonotype has a count of ten or more. The V and J genes are TRBV29-1 and TRBJ2-2, with D tentatively TRBD1 (5 bases). Trimming removed 6 bases from V and 0 bases from J, with 8 bases in between. The CDR3 runs to 13 residues. CDR1 is SQVTM and CDR2 is ANQGSEA in the germline V gene. CDR3 bases: TGCAGCGTACAGGTCGCGAACACCGGGGAGCTGTTTTTT. Its translation is CSVQVANTGELFF.

V and J are TRBV7-2 and TRBJ2-5; D ambiguous. Germline CDR1 and CDR2: SGHTA and FQGNSA. This CDR3 is built from 15 residues. V was pared by 0 bases and J by 2 bases, with 10 bases between. CDR3 coding DNA: TGTGCCAGCAGCTTAGCTGGGCAGACTCAAGAGACCCAGTACTTC. This translates into CASSLAGQTQETQYF.

This clonotype was recorded at least ten times. The chain links TRBV5-1 to TRBJ2-2, with D tentatively TRBD2 (6 bases). Germline lookup yields CDR1 SGHRS and CDR2 YFSETQ. The CDR3 contains 15 residues. Trimming took off 3 bases at V and 0 bases at J, with 9 bases between the two ends. CDR3: CASSSWGANTGELFF. DNA of the CDR3: TGCGCCAGCAGCTCTTGGGGGGCGAACACCGGGGAGCTGTTTTTT.

This clonotype was recorded many times. The chain has TRBV6-5 and TRBJ1-2, with D perhaps TRBD1 (5 bases). CDR3 length: 16 residues. V dropped 6 bases and J dropped 0 bases, with 17 bases sitting between them. CDR1 is MNHEY, CDR2 SVGAGI, per germline. The CDR3, as DNA: TGTGCCAGCAGCACCGGCAGGACAAAGCCTAACTATGGCTACACCTTC. Translating gives CASSTGRTKPNYGYTF.

At least ten counts were recorded for this clonotype. The J gene is TRBJ2-1, the V gene TRBV5-8; TRBD1 might be the D (6 bases). Looked up from germline, CDR1 is SGHTS and CDR2 is YDEGEE. V was trimmed by 3 bases and J by 2 bases, leaving 15 bases between them. This CDR3 has 16 residues. CDR3 loop: CASSYRAGVTYNEQFF. In DNA form, the CDR3 reads TGTGCCAGCAGCTATCGAGCAGGGGTCACCTACAATGAGCAGTTCTTC. The variable domain in full, completed from reference TRBV5-8 and TRBJ2-1, reads EAGVTQSPTHLIKTRGQQATLRCSPISGHTSVYWYQQALGLGLQFLLWYDEGEERNRGNFPPRFSGRQFPNYSSELNVNALELEDSALYLCASSYRAGVTYNEQFFGPGTRLTVL.

The chain links TRBV7-7 to TRBJ1-1; D call uncertain. V was cut by 5 bases and J by 1 base, with 5 bases left in between. The V gene's germline CDR1 is SSHAT and CDR2 FNYEAQ (reference sequence). The CDR3 has 12 amino acids. CDR3: CASSNQNTEAFF. CDR3 sequence (DNA): TGTGCCAGCAGCAACCAGAACACTGAAGCTTTCTTT.

This chain joins TRBV12-3 or TRBV12-4 and TRBJ2-5, with a possible D match to TRBD2 (7 bases). V lost 0 bases and J 5 bases, leaving 19 bases between the germline ends. This CDR3 has 17 amino acids. Written as DNA, the CDR3 is TGTGCCAGCAGTTTAGCGCCTTCGGGGGGCTGGGAGGAGACCCAGTACTTC. Translation: CASSLAPSGGWEETQYF.

This clonotype has ten or more counts. The CDR3: CASSRGNTGELFF. For the CDR3, the DNA is TGTGCCAGCAGCAGGGGAAACACCGGGGAGCTGTTTTTT. The chain recombines TRBV6-1 with TRBJ2-2, with D maybe TRBD1 (6 bases). This CDR3 is 13 amino acids long. Looked up from germline, CDR1 is MNHNS and CDR2 is SASEGT. The germline V and J ends were trimmed by 6 bases and 2 bases, with 7 bases remaining between them.

The chain is built from TRBV20-1 and TRBJ2-3; a weak D match, TRBD2 (6 bases). This CDR3 has 16 amino acids. V was pared by 3 bases and J by 0 bases, with 16 bases between. CDR1 and CDR2 from the germline V gene are DFQATT and SNEGSKA (reference sequence). In DNA form, the CDR3 reads TGCAGTGCTAGGGCCTTAGGGCGGGGCAGCACAGATACGCAGTATTTT. This encodes CSARALGRGSTDTQYF.

This clonotype was seen a handful of times. V is TRBV3-1 and J is TRBJ2-3; D may be TRBD1 (6 bases). Germline CDR1 reads LGHDT; CDR2 reads YNNKEL (reference sequence). The ends were cut back, 1 base at V and 3 bases at J, with 11 bases in the middle. The CDR3 is made up of 15 amino acids. CDR3 protein: CASSQAPGATDTQYF. The CDR3 DNA follows: TGTGCCAGCAGCCAAGCCCCAGGGGCAACAGATACGCAGTATTTT.

This clonotype has ten or more counts. This chain joins TRBV20-1 and TRBJ1-2; tentatively, D is TRBD1 (6 bases). Looked up from germline, CDR1 is DFQATT and CDR2 is SNEGSKA (reference sequence). This CDR3 is built from 13 residues. With 0 bases removed from V and 2 bases from J, the gap between germline ends came to 7 bases. The CDR3 here is CSARDQGNYGYTF. For the CDR3, the DNA is TGCAGTGCTAGAGATCAGGGGAACTATGGCTACACCTTC.

This clonotype was found many times. The gene calls are TRBV7-2 and TRBJ1-1, with TRBD1 as a possible D gene (6 bases). Trimming shortened V by 1 base and J by 4 bases, and 13 bases separated the two germline ends. Germline CDR1 reads SGHTA; CDR2 reads FQGNSA. The CDR3 has 15 amino acids. The CDR3 DNA follows: TGTGCCAGCAGCTTAGTCGCGGGGGCCGGCACTGAAGCTTTCTTT. Translated: CASSLVAGAGTEAFF.

V and J are TRBV20-1 and TRBJ1-1, with TRBD1 matching over 9 bases. The CDR3 sequence is 14 residues long. Germline V gene sequence: CDR1 DFQATT, CDR2 SNEGSKA (reference sequence). Trimming cost V 1 base and J 7 bases; bases outside gene matches: 7. Here the CDR3 reads CSARGGTGGFEAFF. DNA of the CDR3: TGCAGTGCTAGAGGTGGAACAGGGGGCTTTGAAGCTTTCTTT.

This sequence joins TRBV2 and TRBJ2-7; D is unresolved. V lost 7 bases and J 0 bases, leaving 13 bases between the germline ends. Per the germline V gene, CDR1 is SNHLY and CDR2 is FYNNEI. The length of the CDR3 is 14 residues. The CDR3 region is CASKVLHSSYEQYF. CDR3 DNA sequence: TGTGCCAGCAAGGTCCTCCACAGCTCCTACGAGCAGTACTTC.

This clonotype was counted ten times or more. V and J are TRBV5-1 and TRBJ1-1; D call uncertain. V was pared by 2 bases and J by 3 bases, with 8 bases between. The CDR3 length is 13 residues. Per germline, CDR1 SGHRS and CDR2 YFSETQ. The CDR3, as DNA: TGCGCCAGCAGCTTTGCCGGGTACACTGAAGCTTTCTTT. Its translation is CASSFAGYTEAFF.

CDR3 nucleotides: TGTGCCAGCAGCTTAGTGCTAGGGGCCTACAATGAGCAGTTCTTC. The encoded protein is CASSLVLGAYNEQFF. The J gene is TRBJ2-1, the V gene TRBV7-8, with D tentatively TRBD1 (5 bases). Germline CDR1 is SGHVS and CDR2 is FQNEAQ. V lost 1 base and J lost 2, with 9 bases in between. The CDR3 spans 15 residues. Combining the CDR3 with reference TRBV7-8 and TRBJ2-1 gives the whole variable domain GAGVSQSPRYKVAKRGQDVALRCDPISGHVSLFWYQQALGQGPEFLTYFQNEAQLDKSGLPSDRFFAERPEGSVSTLKIQRTQQEDSAVYLCASSLVLGAYNEQFFGPGTRLTVL.

This clonotype appeared a few times. This chain uses TRBV12-2 with TRBJ2-1; TRBD1, the table's D call, was not compared with the DNA. TRBV12-2 is a listed pseudogene. This CDR3 is built from 20 residues. CDR3 protein: CASRLAKSFPTGCSYNEQFF. The CDR3 DNA sequence: TGTGCAAGTCGCTTAGCCAAATCTTTCCCGACAGGCTGCTCCTACAATGAGCAGTTCTTC.

This clonotype was seen many times. V gene TRBV12-3 or TRBV12-4 combines with J gene TRBJ1-5, with 9 bases aligning to TRBD1. The ends lost 5 bases at V and 0 bases at J; junction bases unmatched: 2. The CDR3 is made up of 15 amino acids. The CDR3 region is CASSPTGGSNQPQHF. CDR3 DNA: TGTGCCAGCAGTCCGACAGGGGGTAGCAATCAGCCCCAGCATTTT.

This clonotype was seen at least ten times. This chain connects TRBV6-1 to TRBJ2-7, with D perhaps matching TRBD1 (5 bases). V was trimmed by 3 bases and J by 6 bases, leaving 15 bases between them. The CDR3 is 14 amino acids. Germline-derived CDR1 and CDR2 are MNHNS and SASEGT. CDR3 in DNA: TGTGCCAGCAGTGATACCAGGGCGACCGTCGAGCAGTACTTC. Amino acid sequence: CASSDTRATVEQYF.

This clonotype was counted ten times or more. This chain connects TRBV20-1 to TRBJ1-1, with unresolved D. Germline CDR1 DFQATT, CDR2 SNEGSKA (reference sequence). Deletions cut 7 bases from V and 3 bases from J, with 15 bases between. This CDR3 comprises 13 residues. CDR3: CSVIRPEDTEAFF. The CDR3 region has the DNA TGCAGTGTTATCCGGCCAGAGGACACTGAAGCTTTCTTT.

Ten or more counts support this clonotype. This sequence joins TRBV20-1 and TRBJ1-5; D might be TRBD1 (5 bases). Germline V CDR1 and CDR2: DFQATT, SNEGSKA (reference sequence). Trimming took 2 bases from V and 3 from J, leaving 8 bases between them. The CDR3 spans 13 residues. DNA for the CDR3: TGCAGTGCTAGATCCAGGGCCAATCAGCCCCAGCATTTT. Amino acid sequence: CSARSRANQPQHF.

This clonotype was counted many times. The rearrangement links TRBV13 to TRBJ2-5; 7 positions agree with TRBD2. This CDR3 is built from 16 residues. Per the germline V gene, CDR1 is PRHDT and CDR2 is FYEKMQ (reference sequence). V was clipped by 5 bases and J by 1 base; unmatched bases: 10. CDR3 coding DNA: TGTGCCAGCAGCCCCCCCAGCGGGGCTATCCAAGAGACCCAGTACTTC. The encoded protein is CASSPPSGAIQETQYF.

This clonotype was recorded many times. The V and J genes are TRBV18 and TRBJ1-5; a possible D gene is TRBD1 (5 bases). The CDR3 totals 14 residues. V gave up 3 bases and J gave up 7 bases, with 13 bases separating them. CDR1 and CDR2 (germline): KGHSH, LQKENI. This CDR3 is CASSPGGEGQPQHF. CDR3 sequence (DNA): TGTGCCAGCTCACCCGGAGGGGAGGGACAGCCCCAGCATTTT.